This T cell receptor beta chain was retrieved from a study of cytomegalovirus exposure and HLA in healthy donors (TCRdb year 2017). Regarding the study in general: In an earlier analysis of about 560 of the donors, under 300 Gb of sequence data and 117 million unique TCR beta sequences from some 170 million T cells were reported. An early release that covered fewer than 800 HLA-typed donors contained about 300 gigabases of sequencing data and tens of millions of unique TCR sequences. Of the 300 to 500 genotyped donors, 65% to 90% were placed in the genetic ancestry cluster associated with self-reported Caucasian donors. The aim of the study was to test whether cataloging public T cell receptors could identify signatures of past pathogen exposure. Using immunosequencing, the study profiled T cell repertoires from around 670 subjects and related those repertoires to cytomegalovirus serostatus. Besides the first cohort of roughly 640 subjects, a separate validation cohort made up of 120 different subjects was used. The study combined high-throughput TCR immunosequencing, statistical association of individual TCRs with disease status, and machine learning to predict cytomegalovirus infection status. In a later analysis, previously published TCR beta repertoires from 670 or so donors were re-analyzed and high-resolution HLA genotyping was added so that TCR occurrence patterns could be studied. In the later analysis, no new phenotypic data were used to find candidate immune exposures; instead, reliance was placed on TCR beta sequences and their occurrence across donors. An earlier analysis of 450 to 750 of the donors used high-throughput TCR beta sequencing to judge whether each TCR beta V gene segment behaved as functional or pseudogenic. Donor age, sex, ethnicity and CMV serostatus were compiled alongside the repertoire data. In a later genetic analysis, genome-wide SNP genotypes for about 55% of the roughly 700 donors were used, and that subset was treated as a discovery cohort. All discovery cohort repertoires had been generated on a single sequencing platform. HLA typing covered class I and class II loci at four-digit resolution. Typing coverage varied by locus: 629-630 donors for A, B, C, DRB1 and DQB1; roughly 520 for DQA1; some 610 for DPA1; approximately 490 for DPB1. Four to six DR-DQ haplotypes were handled as single units for association and clustering, since linkage in the cohort was strong. Among 398 genotyped donors of the cohort, an average of approximately 240,000 unique TCR beta nucleotide sequences were sequenced per donor, roughly 20% of them non-productive. Broad study findings and their caveats: Because HLA typing was unavailable for some donors at each locus, only the typed subset was used in association tests. Because the 87-base-pair reads could not distinguish some IMGT-functional V segments, including TRBV6-2 and TRBV6-3, those segments were excluded. A cluster of highly shared sequence variants was judged likely to be a technical artifact of the sequencing pipeline. In this cohort, only TCR beta chains were sequenced, and detectable features were limited by the absence of alpha or paired-chain data. According to a later genetic analysis, donors in an Asian-associated ancestry cluster had fewer N-insertions in productive TCRs than the approximately 700-donor mean. A total of around 150 TCR beta chains were listed by the study as associated with cytomegalovirus. Compared with equally common non-associated chains, HLA-associated TCR beta chains in a later analysis were more clonally expanded and had lower generation probabilities. Cytomegalovirus status was reported to be diagnosed by the classifier with high specificity and sensitivity in both the original and validation cohorts. When HLA alleles, especially DR and DQ, strongly co-occurred, attributing TCR associations to individual alleles was difficult. Specific HLA alleles were associated with 16,951 TCR beta sequences at a false discovery rate of 0.05 in a later analysis. In an earlier analysis of about 600 of the donors, most TCR beta V segments appeared in productive rearrangements about 90% or about 30% of the time, broadly matching IMGT annotations. While some public TCRs were present in many individuals, most TCR sequences turned up only very rarely across donors. For the cohort, immune exposure information was limited to CMV serostatus. A later genetic analysis associated a missense DCLRE1C variant with V-gene and J-gene trimming of TCR beta chains, and an independent cohort replicated the association. A later analysis found that most CMV-associated TCR beta chains appeared HLA-restricted, with HLA associations seemingly driven largely by CMV exposure. The authors suggested that the approach could potentially be extended to other disease states and immunological phenotypes. In vitro tests confirmed that a few of the cytomegalovirus-associated TCR beta chains recognize cytomegalovirus antigens. Roughly uniform sequencing depth across donors was assumed in presence/absence analyses, although this assumption may not hold. Because counts were too low, approximately 15 rarely observed V segments, including chromosome 9 orphons, were excluded from the earlier analysis of some 540 of the donors. Correlated functional status among segregating V segments might reflect linkage disequilibrium, but an unknown experimental factor could not be ruled out. According to a later analysis, TCR association rates differed among HLA loci, with DRB1 alleles showing the most associated TCRs and HLA-C alleles showing the fewest. A further reported finding was that TCR beta sequences accurately predicted the HLA-A and HLA-B alleles for most subjects in the first cohort. Several of the top co-occurrence clusters appeared to be linked to parvovirus B19, influenza, CMV and Epstein-Barr virus, according to a later analysis.

The CDR3 holds 18 amino acids from the cysteine to the phenylalanine. The only DNA kept is the CDR3, 54 bases in frame from the first base. The germline V gene yields SGHAT for CDR1 and FQNNGV for CDR2. V is cut back by 5 bases and J by 7 bases, with 17 bases in the junction unmatched. Receptors were amplified or captured by the immunoSEQ multiplex PCR assay. A mixture of 60 forward primers for TCR Vbeta segments and 13 reverse primers for TCR Jbeta segments was used in the multiplex PCR. The CDR3 region of rearranged TCR beta genes was amplified from genomic DNA with a multiplex PCR assay. On the Illumina HiSeq System, the amplified TCR beta libraries were sequenced as 87-base-pair reads. As for the authors' bioinformatics: A later analysis tallied tens of millions of unique TCR beta chains across the 666 repertoires, and approximately 9.9 million of those chains were shared by two or more donors. Raw reads were error-corrected and collapsed into unique sequences by a nearest-neighbor algorithm in which closely related sequences were merged to remove PCR and sequencing errors. V, D and J gene segments were assigned by aligning CDR3 sequences to IMGT reference sequences. For a sequence to be retained, a match of at least six nucleotides to both a V gene segment and a J gene segment was required. Rearrangements were called productive when the CDR3 lacked stop codons and stayed in frame with V and J; all others were non-productive. CDR3 was defined by IMGT convention, running from the second conserved V-encoded cysteine to the conserved J-encoded phenylalanine. The earlier analysis of 450 to 750 of the donors excluded any sequence lacking an unambiguous match to a single V gene segment. In an earlier analysis of more than 500 of the donors, a V segment was called functional when productive rearrangements were above 56.7%, and segregating when the standard deviation between donors exceeded 5%. A statistical classification framework was built for diagnosing cytomegalovirus status from the catalog of TCR beta chain sequences. In a later analysis, TCR nucleotide sequences were compared against IMGT/GENE-DB human TR gene sequences so that V and J genes could be assigned. Using the TCRdist pipeline, a later analysis assigned CDR3 sequences along with most-parsimonious VDJ recombination scenarios. In a later analysis, each TCR beta chain was defined by its CDR3 amino acid sequence together with its V-gene family, and reads lacking a unique V-gene family were excluded. In a later analysis, several hundred highly shared, low-generation-probability nucleotide sequences were removed to address suspected cross-contamination and a sequencing artifact. In a later analysis, a clonal expansion index was calculated for each public chain from normalized within-repertoire ranks of inferred template counts. A later analysis computed generation probabilities with a VDJ recombination model fitted to out-of-frame rearrangements, and checked the results against IGoR. In a later analysis, hypergeometric tests were used to score TCR-TCR, TCR-HLA and TCR-CMV co-occurrence, with a repertoire-size bias correction applied to TCR pairs. To estimate false discovery rates, a later analysis permuted the HLA or CMV assignments 20 times. In a later analysis, co-occurring TCRs were grouped with DBSCAN, and TCRdist sequence similarity was added when clustering was performed within HLA-allele-positive subsets. Repertoires with fewer than 30,000 or more than 120,000 public chains, plus five repertoires with anomalous nucleotide sharing, were excluded from co-occurrence clustering. TCRdb obtained this table from immuneACCESS and retained in-frame rearrangements with V and J assigned. These tables miss some clones; where compared with another copy, unresolved V genes account for less than half of the shortfall, and the remainder is unexplained. V and J calls and clone size are those listed in that table; D and trimming were worked out from the DNA. In this sample the table shows some 150,000 clones, approximately 80% of which occur a single time. Clones ranked in the top ten supply around 5.4% of the sample.

The cohort comprised 666 healthy bone marrow donors. At the time of sampling, all cohort members were nominally healthy, though unrecorded immune exposures were likely present. The donor was CMV seropositive and was included in the group of some 290 seropositive cohort members. A peripheral blood sample was collected from each donor, and TCR beta sequencing was performed on peripheral blood mononuclear cells. The Qiagen DNeasy Blood Extraction Kit was used to extract genomic DNA from the blood cell samples. Concerning this clone: There is no known antigen for this receptor. No qualities accompany the bases; no much larger clone lies one base away.

Sequenced material: PBMCs. The chain links TRBV11-2 with TRBJ2-1; TRBD2 matches 10 bases in the middle. The receptor was isolated from a man aged 25-45 years in good health and CMV-seropositive. Here the CDR3 is given as CASSPTAGTSVGVNEQFF. The nucleotide sequence is TGTGCCAGCAGCCCAACTGCAGGGACTAGCGTCGGAGTGAATGAGCAGTTCTTC. The reference TRBV11-2 and TRBJ2-1 proteins fill in what lies around the CDR3, so the full variable domain reads EAGVAQSPRYKIIEKRQSVAFWCNPISGHATLYWYQQILGQGPKLLIQFQNNGVVDDSQLPKDRFSAERLKGVDSTLKIQPAKLEDSAVYLCASSPTAGTSVGVNEQFFGPGTRLTVL.